At least ten counts were recorded for the clone carrying this T cell receptor (beta chain). V was pared by 4 bases and J by 5 bases, with 1 base of the junction left unmatched. The CDR3 length is 15 residues. TCR alpha and TCR beta cDNA libraries with sample barcodes and UMIs came from 5'RACE using constant-segment primers. TCRdb passed the 5' RACE reads through MiXCR, listing each CDR3 protein once. The data show 350,000 to 500,000 distinct CDR3 sequences, around 17% seen once. This entry comes from a study of T-cell memory formation after mild COVID-19. The chain employs TRBV12-3 or TRBV12-4 and TRBJ2-5; 16 bases are shared with TRBD2. Sequencing was performed on PBMCs or a T cell subset sorted from them (not recorded which). The TCR comes from a man younger than 35 who had mild COVID-19 (a few samples of this study predate the infection). Cell type and time point are not known. The CDR3 protein is CASSWGLAGGETQYF. As DNA, the CDR3 is TGTGCCAGCAGTTGGGGACTAGCGGGGGGGGAGACCCAGTACTTC.